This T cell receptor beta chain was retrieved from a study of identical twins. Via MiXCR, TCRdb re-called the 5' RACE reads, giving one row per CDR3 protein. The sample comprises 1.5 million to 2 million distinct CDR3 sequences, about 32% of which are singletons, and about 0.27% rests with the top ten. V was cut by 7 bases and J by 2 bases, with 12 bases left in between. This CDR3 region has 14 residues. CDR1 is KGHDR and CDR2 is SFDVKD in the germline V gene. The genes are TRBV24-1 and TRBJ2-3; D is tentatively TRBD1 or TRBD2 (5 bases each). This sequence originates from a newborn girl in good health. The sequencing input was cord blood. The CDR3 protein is CATRPRDPTDTQYF. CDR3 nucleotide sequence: TGTGCCACCAGGCCCCGGGACCCCACAGATACGCAGTATTTT.